Detailed here is one TCR beta chain. Original processing methods: The assay estimated nucleated cells by amplifying reference gene primers. Only in-frame clones appear in the TCRdb table, and some are missing; sequencing was by immunoSEQ multiplex PCR. V and J calls and clone size are as listed in that table; D and trimming were resolved from the DNA. The repertoire holds about 280,000 clones, over 75% seen once, with just under 1% in the top ten. CDR1 is MNHEY and CDR2 is SMNVEV in the germline V gene (reference sequence). This CDR3 region has 13 residues. V lost 7 bases and J 0 bases, leaving 4 bases between the germline ends. Grouping used clinical history reported by participants in a survey and questionnaire. This entry comes from a study of blood T cell repertoires in COVID-19. Study information: Italy, Spain and the United States were the sources of the convalescent and acute COVID-19 samples. From T cells, B-cell-depleted T cells, or PBMCs came the material, which was cDNA or gDNA.

The source is a woman aged 25 to 39 who had recovered from COVID-19. The specimen sequenced was PBMCs or T cells enriched from blood (not recorded which). V is TRBV27 and J is TRBJ1-6; no reliable D call. In nucleotides, the CDR3 is TGTGCCAGCATGAGCTCCTATAATTCACCCCTCCACTTT. It encodes CASMSSYNSPLHF.